This section outlines one T cell receptor (beta chain) sequence together with its context. Profiled with immunoSEQ multiplex PCR; TCRdb holds only in-frame clones, not every one. The table lists approximately 490,000 clones, approximately 80% of them singletons. The sample is drawn from a study of shared T cell receptors in the human thymus. The CDR3 sequence is 14 residues long. V was pared by 5 bases and J by 0 bases, with 10 bases between. The germline V gene has CDR1 SGHVS and CDR2 FNYEAQ. These data are also associated with another study on human thymus T cells. That paper adds: Each of the donors was a healthy Finnish infant who was undergoing open corrective cardiac surgery for congenital heart defects. Surgeons resected thymus tissue during corrective heart surgery. Gene usage (both V and J) appeared biased in thymic and blood repertoires. Related research described thymic repertoires that were highly overlapping among unrelated individuals.

The chain uses TRBV7-6 and TRBJ1-1; a possible D gene is TRBD1 (6 bases). Specimen: thymocytes. The TCR was taken from a boy under two years old with a congenital heart defect. In DNA, the CDR3 is TGTGCCAGCAGCCCCGGGACAATGAACACTGAAGCTTTCTTT. Translation: CASSPGTMNTEAFF.